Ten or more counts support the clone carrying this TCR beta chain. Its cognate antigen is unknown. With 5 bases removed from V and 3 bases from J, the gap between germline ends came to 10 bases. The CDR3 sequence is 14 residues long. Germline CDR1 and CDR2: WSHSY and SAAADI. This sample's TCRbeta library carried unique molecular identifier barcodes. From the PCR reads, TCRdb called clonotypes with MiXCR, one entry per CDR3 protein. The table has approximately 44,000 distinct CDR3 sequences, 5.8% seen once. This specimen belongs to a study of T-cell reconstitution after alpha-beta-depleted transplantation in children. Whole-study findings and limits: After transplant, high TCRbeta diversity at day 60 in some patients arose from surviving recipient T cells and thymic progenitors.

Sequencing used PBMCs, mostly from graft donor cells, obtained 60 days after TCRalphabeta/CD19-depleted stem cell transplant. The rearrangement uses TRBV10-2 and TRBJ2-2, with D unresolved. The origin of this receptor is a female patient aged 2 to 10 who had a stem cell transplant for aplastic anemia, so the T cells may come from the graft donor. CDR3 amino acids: CASSTGADTGELFF. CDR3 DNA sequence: TGCGCCAGCAGTACGGGCGCGGACACCGGGGAGCTGTTTTTT.